A selection of T cell receptor beta chains follows, all from one sample in a study of post-analysis software for immune sequencing data. TCRdb re-called the PCR reads with MiXCR, one entry per CDR3 protein. The table lists some 800,000 distinct CDR3 sequences, just over 45% of them singletons, with roughly 4.5% in the top ten. Sequenced sample: blood. These receptor sequences come from a girl aged 5-17 years with multiple sclerosis. Each CDR3 is given with its conserved first and last residue. The D gene is left open where the match is weak. Size is omitted from some rows. Given values are once, few, many or a class for expanded clones.

size	D	V	J	DNA	CDR3
-	TRBD1	TRBV7-3	TRBJ2-1	TGTGCCAGCAGCCCTACCGGGACAGGGCGGATCAATGAGCAGTTCTTC	CASSPTGTGRINEQFF
few	-	TRBV9	TRBJ2-3	TGTGCCAGCAGCGTAGGTGGCGGGGAAGGAGATACGCAGTATTTT	CASSVGGGEGDTQYF
-	-	TRBV4-3	TRBJ1-4	TGCGCCAGCAGCCAAGACGTGGGTCAGGGAGGGGAAAAACTGTTTTTT	CASSQDVGQGGEKLFF
-	-	TRBV14	TRBJ2-3	TGTGCCAGCAGCCACGGAGTAACGCAGTATTTT	CASSHGVTQYF
few	TRBD1	TRBV7-3	TRBJ2-1	TGTGCCAGCAGCGAGTCAGCAGGGGGTCACAATGAGCAGTTCTTC	CASSESAGGHNEQFF
-	-	TRBV3-1	TRBJ2-7	TGTGCCAGCAGCCTCAAGAAGTCAGGCTACGAGCAGTACTTC	CASSLKKSGYEQYF
once	TRBD2	TRBV14	TRBJ2-1	TGTGCCAGCAGCCAATCCAGACTAGCCAGCTCCTACAATGAGCAGTTCTTC	CASSQSRLASSYNEQFF
-	-	TRBV12-3/TRBV12-4	TRBJ1-1	TGTGCCAGCAGCCTGGACAGTTGGAACACTGAAGCTTTCTTT	CASSLDSWNTEAFF
-	-	TRBV6-5	TRBJ2-2	TGTGCCAGCAGTTACTCTGAGGTCGGGGAGCTGTTTTTT	CASSYSEVGELFF
-	TRBD1	TRBV27	TRBJ1-6	TGTGCCAGCAGTCTGGGACAGGGCCGGGTTAATTCACCCCTCCACTTT	CASSLGQGRVNSPLHF
few	TRBD2	TRBV4-3	TRBJ2-3	TGCGCCAGCAGCCTGCGGGCGGGAGCTACAGATACGCAGTATTTT	CASSLRAGATDTQYF
-	-	TRBV9	TRBJ2-7	TGTGCCAGCAGCGTAGCGGGTGGTCACTACGAGCAGTACTTC	CASSVAGGHYEQYF
-	-	TRBV7-8	TRBJ2-5	TGTGCCAGCAGCCCCCCAGGGCTGCCCTTGGAGTACTTC	CASSPPGLPLEYF
-	TRBD1	TRBV13	TRBJ2-1	TGTGCCAGCAGTGAGGGACAGGGGCAAGAGACCCAGTTCTTC	CASSEGQGQETQFF
few	TRBD2	TRBV9	TRBJ2-3	TGTGCCAGCAGCCCCCAGGGAACTAGCGGGAGTTCAGATACGCAGTATTTT	CASSPQGTSGSSDTQYF
-	-	TRBV29-1	TRBJ2-6	TGCAGCGTTGCGGGCGAGGCCCACTCTGGGGCCAACGTCCTGACTTTC	CSVAGEAHSGANVLTF
few	-	TRBV20-1	TRBJ2-7	TGCAGTGCTAGTCTAGTGAGACAGGGAGGCTACGAGCAGTACTTC	CSASLVRQGGYEQYF
few	TRBD2	TRBV5-1	TRBJ2-1	TGCGCCAGCAGCCGTAGGACTAGCGGGCAAGAAAATGAGCAGTTCTTC	CASSRRTSGQENEQFF
few	-	TRBV9	TRBJ1-2	TGTGCCAGCTTCGGCCTAACCTCCTATGGCTACACCTTC	CASFGLTSYGYTF
many	-	TRBV5-1	TRBJ2-7	TGCGCCAGCAGCTTGGCCGTTGGGGGGTACGAGCAGTACTTC	CASSLAVGGYEQYF
-	TRBD2	TRBV28	TRBJ2-3	TGTGCCAGCAGTGGGCTAGCGGGAGCTTTAGATACGCAGTATTTT	CASSGLAGALDTQYF
-	TRBD2	TRBV29-1	TRBJ2-7	TGCAGCGTTGAAGATGCGGTCGGGACTAGCGGGAACCCGGATACTAACTACGAGCAGTACTTC	CSVEDAVGTSGNPDTNYEQYF
-	-	TRBV5-1	TRBJ2-2	TGCGCCAGCAGCTTGACTATCGGGAGCCCCGGGGAGCTGTTTTTT	CASSLTIGSPGELFF
-	TRBD2	TRBV15	TRBJ2-7	TGTGCCACCAGCAAGGGGACTAGCAGGGAGGACGAGCAGTACTTC	CATSKGTSREDEQYF
-	-	TRBV7-2	TRBJ2-6	TGTGCCAGCAGCTTAGAGGGGGACACATTCTCTGGGGCCAACGTCCTGACTTTC	CASSLEGDTFSGANVLTF
few	TRBD2	TRBV20-1	TRBJ2-7	TGCAGTACGGGGACTAGCGGGAGTCAGTACTTC	CSTGTSGSQYF
-	TRBD1	TRBV5-1	TRBJ1-2	TGCGCCAGCAGCCCGGGGACAGGGACGAGGGTCTATGGCTACACCTTC	CASSPGTGTRVYGYTF
once	-	TRBV28	TRBJ1-2	TGTGCCAGCAGTTTGGGGTACAGTTATGGCTACACCTTC	CASSLGYSYGYTF
-	TRBD1	TRBV18	TRBJ2-7	TGTGCCAGCTCATGGACAGGAGACTCCTACCGCGAGCAGTACTTC	CASSWTGDSYREQYF
-	TRBD1	TRBV6-5	TRBJ2-7	TGTGCCAGCAGTTGCGGCACAGGGGCCTACGGGCAGTACTTC	CASSCGTGAYGQYF
few	TRBD1	TRBV7-2	TRBJ2-4	TGTGCCAGCAGCCTCCGGACAGGGTGGGCCAAAAACATTCAGTACTTC	CASSLRTGWAKNIQYF
-	TRBD1	TRBV6-5	TRBJ2-7	TGTGCCAGCAGTTACGGGGACAGGGACGAGCAGTACTTC	CASSYGDRDEQYF
-	-	TRBV15	TRBJ2-7	TGTGCCACCAGCAGAGATCTGCGGAGGGCAGGGGCCTACAATGAGCAGTACTTC	CATSRDLRRAGAYNEQYF
-	-	TRBV4-3	TRBJ2-1	TGCGCCAGCAGCCAAGTAGATAGGGCCATATCTTCCTACAATGAGCAGTTCTTC	CASSQVDRAISSYNEQFF
few	-	TRBV7-6	TRBJ2-5	TGTGCCAGCAAACAATCCGTCCGGGGGGCGCTGAGTTTATTAGAGACCCAGTACTTC	CASKQSVRGALSLLETQYF
few	TRBD2	TRBV6-2/TRBV6-3	TRBJ2-7	TGTGCCAGCAGACCAGCGGGGATCTACGAGCAGTACTTC	CASRPAGIYEQYF
-	-	TRBV6-5	TRBJ1-4	TGTGCCAGCAGTTACTCACGTCCTCCCGGGGATGAAAAACTGTTTTTT	CASSYSRPPGDEKLFF
few	-	TRBV15	TRBJ1-5	TGTGCCACCAGCAGAGATAGATCTTATAGCAATCAGCCCCAGCATTTT	CATSRDRSYSNQPQHF
-	-	TRBV12-3/TRBV12-4	TRBJ2-7	TGTGCCAGCAGTTCGTGGCAGGGGTCCCACGAGCAGTACTTC	CASSSWQGSHEQYF
-	TRBD2	TRBV6-2/TRBV6-3	TRBJ2-1	TGTGCCAGCACTCTCACTCGTGGACTAGCGGGGGTGCCCTCCTACAATGAGCAGTTCTTC	CASTLTRGLAGVPSYNEQFF
-	-	TRBV20-1	TRBJ1-5	TGCAGTGCCCGTCGGTTGACCCGCAATCAGCCCCAGCATTTT	CSARRLTRNQPQHF
-	TRBD2	TRBV15	TRBJ2-3	TGTGCCACCAGCCAATCGACTAGCCGAGATACGCAGTATTTT	CATSQSTSRDTQYF
-	-	TRBV15	TRBJ2-1	TGTGCCACCAGCAGAGATAGAAGGGATGATGAGCAGTTCTTC	CATSRDRRDDEQFF
-	TRBD2	TRBV7-2	TRBJ2-7	TGTGCCAGCAGCCCCCCCCTAAGCGGGGCGAACTACAAGCAGTACTTC	CASSPPLSGANYKQYF
-	-	TRBV7-6	TRBJ1-1	TGTGCCAGCAGCCCCGGCGGGGGGAGAGGAACTGAAGCTTTCTTT	CASSPGGGRGTEAFF
-	-	TRBV27	TRBJ2-7	TGTGCCAGCAGCCCCAGGACAGGGAGGGACCAGTACTTC	CASSPRTGRDQYF
-	-	TRBV20-1	TRBJ1-5	TGCAGTGCTAGAGGGGGCGGTGGGTGGCAGCCCCAGCATTTT	CSARGGGGWQPQHF
-	TRBD1	TRBV5-1	TRBJ2-3	TGCGCCAGCAGCTCCGGGACAGGGGGAGGAGGGGGAGTCGGAGATACGCAGTATTTT	CASSSGTGGGGGVGDTQYF
-	TRBD1	TRBV20-1	TRBJ1-1	TGCAGTGCTAGAGATTCGCTAGGGTACAGGGGGCCCTTGATGAACACTGAAGCTTTCTTT	CSARDSLGYRGPLMNTEAFF
-	TRBD1	TRBV20-1	TRBJ1-5	TGCAGTGCTTCGCGACAGGGGGTGAGCAATCAGCCCCAGCATTTT	CSASRQGVSNQPQHF